The next 8 T cell receptor beta chains were all read from a single sample in a study of T-cell memory formation after mild COVID-19. Each CDR3 protein gets one entry after TCRdb re-called the 5' RACE reads with MiXCR. The sample includes approximately 580,000 distinct CDR3 sequences, over 20% of them seen just once. Sequenced input: PBMCs or a T cell subset sorted from them (not recorded which). The receptors derive from an adult woman who had mild COVID-19 (a few samples of this study predate the infection). Cell type and time point are not known.

The chain uses TRBV29-1 and TRBJ2-3; no firm D call. V gave up 7 bases and J gave up 0 bases, with 8 bases separating them. CDR3 size: 12 residues. Germline CDR1 reads SQVTM; CDR2 reads ANQGSEA. CDR3 DNA: TGCAGCGGCCTTCTCAGCACAGATACGCAGTATTTT. Protein sequence: CSGLLSTDTQYF.

This clonotype was observed a few times. The chain recombines TRBV3-1 with TRBJ2-5; TRBD1 might be the D (6 bases). The CDR3 has 16 amino acids. Trimming cost V 2 bases and J 4 bases, with 17 bases left between them. CDR1 and CDR2 (germline): LGHDT, YNNKEL (reference sequence). In nucleotides, the CDR3 is TGTGCCAGCAGCCAATACTCTGGGGGCAGCGGAGAGACCCAGTACTTC. As protein: CASSQYSGGSGETQYF.

The V and J genes are TRBV5-1 and TRBJ1-4; a possible D gene is TRBD1 (5 bases). Trimming removed 2 bases at V and 0 bases at J, with 14 bases between. The CDR3 sequence is 17 residues long. Germline V gene data show CDR1 as SGHRS and CDR2 as YFSETQ. This CDR3 reads CASSFNRPFATNEKLFF. The DNA of the CDR3 is TGCGCCAGCAGCTTTAACAGGCCGTTTGCAACTAATGAAAAACTGTTTTTT.

CDR3 nucleotides: TGTGCCTGGGGGGGAATAGCGGGAGGTTGGACCGGGGAGCTGTTTTTT. Amino acid sequence: CAWGGIAGGWTGELFF. V gene TRBV30 combines with J gene TRBJ2-2; the match to TRBD2 covers 10 bases. The trim removed 5 bases at V and 5 bases at J, leaving 11 bases unmatched. The CDR3 runs to 16 residues. Germline CDR1 is GTSNPN and CDR2 is SVGIG (reference sequence). Together with reference TRBV30 and TRBJ2-2, the CDR3 gives the full variable domain: SQTIHQWPATLVQPVGSPLSLECTVEGTSNPNLYWYRQAAGRGLQLLFYSVGIGQISSEVPQNLSASRPQDRQFILSSKKLLLSDSGFYLCAWGGIAGGWTGELFFGEGSRLTVL.

The chain uses TRBV3-1 and TRBJ2-1; 11 nucleotides agree with TRBD2. The germline CDR1 and CDR2 sequences are LGHDT and YNNKEL (reference sequence). V gave up 4 bases and J gave up 7 bases; unmatched junction bases: 6. The CDR3 consists of 15 residues. Here the CDR3 DNA reads TGTGCCAGCAGCCTCCGGACTAGCGGGTGGAATGAGCAGTTCTTC. Translated: CASSLRTSGWNEQFF.

This clonotype was found many times. This sequence joins TRBV12-3 or TRBV12-4 and TRBJ2-1; the D gene could be TRBD1 or TRBD2 (6 bases each). V dropped 2 bases and J dropped 4 bases, with 15 bases sitting between them. The length of the CDR3 is 16 residues. DNA for the CDR3: TGTGCCAGCAGTTTAAGAGGAGGGGGGACGTACAATGAGCAGTTCTTC. It encodes CASSLRGGGTYNEQFF.

This clonotype was found a few times. The chain uses TRBV7-2 and TRBJ2-1; possibly TRBD1 for D (5 bases). Germline-derived CDR1 and CDR2 are SGHTA and FQGNSA. The CDR3 runs 14 residues. Trimming removed 7 bases from V and 6 bases from J, with 16 bases in between. This chain's CDR3 is CASKDWKGRNEQFF. The CDR3, as DNA: TGTGCCAGCAAAGACTGGAAGGGGCGCAATGAGCAGTTCTTC.

The chain recombines TRBV2 with TRBJ2-5; D is ambiguous. CDR1 and CDR2 from the germline V gene are SNHLY and FYNNEI. The CDR3 runs to 10 residues. With 7 bases removed from V and 5 bases from J, the gap between germline ends came to 5 bases. The CDR3 coding sequence is TGTGCCAGCATGCTCGAGACCCAGTACTTC. Translating it yields CASMLETQYF.